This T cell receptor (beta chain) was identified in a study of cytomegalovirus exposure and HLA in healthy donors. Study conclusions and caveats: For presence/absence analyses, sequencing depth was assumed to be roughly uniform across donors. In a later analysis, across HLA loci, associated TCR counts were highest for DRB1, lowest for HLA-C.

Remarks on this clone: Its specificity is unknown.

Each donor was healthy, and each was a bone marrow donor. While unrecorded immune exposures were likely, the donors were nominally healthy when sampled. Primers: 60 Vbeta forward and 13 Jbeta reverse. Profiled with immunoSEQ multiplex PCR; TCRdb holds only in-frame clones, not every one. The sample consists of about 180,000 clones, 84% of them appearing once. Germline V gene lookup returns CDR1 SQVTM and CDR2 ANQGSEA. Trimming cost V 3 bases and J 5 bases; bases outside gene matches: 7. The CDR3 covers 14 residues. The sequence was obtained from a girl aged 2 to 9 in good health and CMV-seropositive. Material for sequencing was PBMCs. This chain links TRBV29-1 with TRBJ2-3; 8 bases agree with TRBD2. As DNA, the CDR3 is TGCAGCGTTGAGGAGCGGGAGCTGGGAGATACGCAGTATTTT. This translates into CSVEERELGDTQYF.